The rows below give T cell receptor beta chains drawn from one sample of a study of beta chain features in type 1 diabetes. Assay: immunoSEQ multiplex PCR; the TCRdb copy retains only in-frame clones and omits some. The data hold some 250,000 clones, with around 26% observed a single time. What was sequenced was central memory CD4+ T cells from blood. Receptors were obtained from a young man in good health. Both conserved end residues are part of each CDR3. A D gene is named only where the DNA matches it firmly. Size values are once, few and many counts, or a class for expanded clones, and some rows have none.

v_gene,abundance,j_gene,d_gene,CDR3aa,CDR3nt
TRBV11-2,.,TRBJ2-2,.,CASSLTGTGELFF,TGTGCCAGCAGCTTAACGGGGACCGGGGAGCTGTTTTTT
TRBV7-2,.,TRBJ2-2,TRBD1,CASSRDSNTGELFF,TGTGCCAGCAGCCGGGACAGTAACACCGGGGAGCTGTTTTTT
TRBV11-1,.,TRBJ2-5,.,CASSLGPVRETQYF,TGTGCCAGCAGCTTAGGACCGGTACGAGAGACCCAGTACTTC
TRBV5-6,.,TRBJ1-1,TRBD1,CASSSRGQGNTEAFF,TGTGCCAGCAGTAGCAGGGGGCAAGGGAACACTGAAGCTTTCTTT
TRBV30,.,TRBJ1-1,.,CAWTPGTRNTEAFF,TGTGCCTGGACCCCGGGGACGCGGAACACTGAAGCTTTCTTT
TRBV29-1,.,TRBJ2-5,.,CSVDPPSRAGTEETQYF,TGCAGCGTTGACCCTCCATCCCGGGCAGGGACGGAAGAGACCCAGTACTTC
TRBV30,.,TRBJ1-2,.,CAWSAQAYGYTF,TGTGCCTGGAGTGCACAGGCTTATGGCTACACCTTC
TRBV7-9,.,TRBJ1-2,.,CASSLTAAYGYTF,TGTGCCAGCAGCTTGACAGCTGCTTATGGCTACACCTTC
TRBV5-4,few,TRBJ2-1,TRBD2,CASSFGLADTNEQFF,TGTGCCAGCAGCTTCGGGCTAGCGGATACCAATGAGCAGTTCTTC
TRBV29-1,.,TRBJ2-1,.,CSVEEVGRYNEQFF,TGCAGCGTTGAAGAAGTGGGGCGGTACAATGAGCAGTTCTTC
TRBV15,.,TRBJ1-3,.,CATSSRFSGNTIYF,TGTGCCACCAGCAGTCGTTTCTCTGGAAACACCATATATTTT
TRBV6-5,.,TRBJ2-5,TRBD1,CASSYRPWTGEETQYF,TGTGCCAGCAGTTACCGCCCCTGGACAGGCGAAGAGACCCAGTACTTC
TRBV18,few,TRBJ2-5,.,CASSPRASDHQETQYF,TGTGCCAGCTCACCACGGGCTAGCGACCACCAAGAGACCCAGTACTTC
TRBV6-6,.,TRBJ2-7,.,CASSESREQYF,TGTGCCAGCAGTGAAAGTCGCGAGCAGTACTTC
TRBV25-1,.,TRBJ2-1,TRBD2,CASSEKASGSYNEQFF,TGTGCCAGCAGTGAAAAGGCTAGCGGCTCCTACAATGAGCAGTTCTTC
TRBV28,.,TRBJ2-7,TRBD2,CASSLPGGYYEQYF,TGTGCCAGCAGCCTCCCGGGGGGTTATTACGAGCAGTACTTC
TRBV18,.,TRBJ2-1,TRBD1,CASSLDRGSDEQFF,TGTGCCAGCTCACTTGACAGGGGATCCGATGAGCAGTTCTTC
TRBV29-1,.,TRBJ2-3,.,CSVRDPSTDTQYF,TGCAGCGTCCGGGACCCTAGCACAGATACGCAGTATTTT
TRBV10-3,few,TRBJ2-3,.,CAISESIVTDTQYF,TGTGCCATCAGTGAGTCGATAGTCACAGATACGCAGTATTTT
TRBV18,.,TRBJ1-1,.,CASSRTDSLNTEAFF,TGTGCCAGCTCACGAACGGACAGTCTGAACACTGAAGCTTTCTTT
TRBV28,.,TRBJ2-1,.,CASSLRLSAVGNEQFF,TGTGCCAGCAGTTTAAGGCTCAGCGCTGTGGGCAATGAGCAGTTCTTC
TRBV19,.,TRBJ1-5,.,CASRTGSNNQPQHF,TGTGCCAGTAGGACAGGATCCAACAATCAGCCCCAGCATTTT
TRBV4-3,.,TRBJ2-1,.,CASSPPDSPNEQFF,TGCGCCAGCAGCCCCCCCGACAGTCCCAATGAGCAGTTCTTC
TRBV30,.,TRBJ2-1,.,CAWSMQDFGEQFF,TGTGCCTGGAGTATGCAGGACTTCGGTGAGCAGTTCTTC
TRBV5-6,.,TRBJ1-5,.,CASSLGGTGFSPQHF,TGTGCCAGCAGCTTGGGAGGAACGGGTTTTTCGCCCCAGCATTTT
TRBV28,.,TRBJ2-1,TRBD2,CATATSGGFYEQFF,TGTGCCACCGCGACTAGCGGGGGATTTTATGAGCAGTTCTTC
TRBV5-1,few,TRBJ2-2,.,CASSSTVNTGELFF,TGCGCCAGCAGCTCGACAGTGAACACCGGGGAGCTGTTTTTT
TRBV30,.,TRBJ1-5,.,CAWTHDSNQPQHF,TGTGCCTGGACCCACGATAGCAATCAGCCCCAGCATTTT
TRBV30,.,TRBJ2-2,.,CASEESGWAGELFF,TGTGCCTCGGAGGAGTCAGGATGGGCCGGGGAGCTGTTTTTT
TRBV6-5,few,TRBJ1-6,.,CASRSRETSPLHF,TGTGCCAGCAGGAGCAGGGAAACTTCACCCCTCCACTTT
TRBV7-6,.,TRBJ2-5,.,CASSLLLEKTQYF,TGTGCCAGCAGCTTACTTTTAGAAAAGACCCAGTACTTC
TRBV14,few,TRBJ2-1,.,CASSQDRGRAHEQFF,TGTGCCAGCAGCCAAGATAGGGGCAGGGCTCATGAGCAGTTCTTC
TRBV5-4,.,TRBJ1-5,TRBD1,CASSTARDRVRGSRDQPQHF,TGTGCCAGCAGCACCGCCCGGGACAGGGTAAGAGGAAGTCGGGATCAGCCCCAGCATTTT
TRBV6-5,few,TRBJ2-7,.,CASSATGRISYEQYF,TGTGCCAGCAGTGCCACAGGGCGCATCTCCTACGAGCAGTACTTC
TRBV6-5,.,TRBJ2-2,.,CASSPGRNTGELFF,TGTGCCAGCAGTCCGGGAAGAAACACCGGGGAGCTGTTTTTT
TRBV11-2,few,TRBJ1-3,.,CASSLERLSGNTIYF,TGTGCCAGCAGCTTAGAACGGCTCTCTGGAAACACCATATATTTT
TRBV6-6,.,TRBJ2-1,TRBD2,CASTSSGGANEQFF,TGTGCCAGCACGTCTAGCGGGGGGGCGAATGAGCAGTTCTTC
TRBV15,.,TRBJ2-1,.,CATSRDRSSYNEQFF,TGTGCCACCAGCAGAGACCGGAGCTCCTACAATGAGCAGTTCTTC
TRBV4-3,few,TRBJ2-1,.,CASSQDIGEGRRNEQFF,TGCGCCAGCAGCCAAGATATCGGTGAGGGGAGGCGCAATGAGCAGTTCTTC
TRBV7-8,.,TRBJ2-1,.,CASSSTEPGLHRSEQFF,TGTGCCAGCAGCTCCACCGAACCGGGACTCCATAGAAGTGAGCAGTTCTTC
TRBV6-1,.,TRBJ2-4,.,CASRGVDIQYF,TGTGCCAGCAGGGGGGTTGACATTCAGTACTTC
TRBV6-4,.,TRBJ1-2,.,CASSPGGNYGYTF,TGTGCCAGCAGTCCCGGAGGGAACTATGGCTACACCTTC
TRBV30,few,TRBJ2-1,TRBD2,CAWGTSGKSEQFF,TGTGCCTGGGGGACTAGCGGGAAAAGTGAGCAGTTCTTC
TRBV10-3,many,TRBJ2-4,.,CAIYLTLIAKNIQYF,TGTGCCATCTATCTGACGTTGATAGCCAAAAACATTCAGTACTTC
TRBV7-2,.,TRBJ2-7,.,CASSLDRYSYEQYF,TGTGCCAGCAGCTTAGACAGGTATTCCTACGAGCAGTACTTC
TRBV12-5,.,TRBJ1-3,.,CASGTDGYSGNTIYF,TGTGCTAGTGGTACGGACGGTTACTCTGGAAACACCATATATTTT
TRBV5-1,.,TRBJ2-3,TRBD2,CASSAGLAGGADTQYF,TGCGCCAGCAGCGCTGGACTAGCGGGAGGCGCAGATACGCAGTATTTT
TRBV28,.,TRBJ2-5,TRBD2,CASSPGGETQYF,TGTGCCAGCAGCCCGGGGGGTGAGACCCAGTACTTC
TRBV9,.,TRBJ2-7,TRBD1,CASSVATGAAYEQYF,TGTGCCAGCAGCGTAGCTACAGGGGCAGCCTACGAGCAGTACTTC
TRBV28,few,TRBJ1-2,.,CASTDSGYGYTF,TGTGCCAGCACGGACAGTGGGTATGGCTACACCTTC
TRBV2,many,TRBJ2-3,.,CASSEGLSTDTQYF,TGTGCCAGCAGCGAGGGACTCTCTACAGATACGCAGTATTTT
TRBV7-2,.,TRBJ2-7,.,CASSLAGGDEQYF,TGTGCCAGCAGCTTAGCGGGGGGCGACGAGCAGTACTTC
TRBV4-1,few,TRBJ2-3,.,CASSQIGSKDTQYF,TGCGCCAGCAGCCAAATCGGTTCCAAAGATACGCAGTATTTT
TRBV25-1,.,TRBJ1-6,TRBD1,CASSQTGVSNSPLHF,TGTGCCAGCAGCCAAACAGGGGTGTCGAATTCACCCCTCCACTTT